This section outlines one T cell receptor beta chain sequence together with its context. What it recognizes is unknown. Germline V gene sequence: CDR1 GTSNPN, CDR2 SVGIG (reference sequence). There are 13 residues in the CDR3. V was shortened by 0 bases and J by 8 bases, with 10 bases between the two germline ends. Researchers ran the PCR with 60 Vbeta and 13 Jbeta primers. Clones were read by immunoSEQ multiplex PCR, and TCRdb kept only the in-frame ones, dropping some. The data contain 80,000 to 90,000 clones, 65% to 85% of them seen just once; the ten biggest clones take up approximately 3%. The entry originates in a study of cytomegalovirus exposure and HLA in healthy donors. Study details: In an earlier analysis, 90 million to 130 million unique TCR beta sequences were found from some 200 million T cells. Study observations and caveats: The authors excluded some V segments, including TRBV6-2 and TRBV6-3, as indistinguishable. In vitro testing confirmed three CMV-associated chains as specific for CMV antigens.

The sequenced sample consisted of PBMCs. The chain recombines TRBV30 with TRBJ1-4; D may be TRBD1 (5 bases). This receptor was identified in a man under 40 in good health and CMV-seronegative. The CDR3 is CAWSVAGREKLFF. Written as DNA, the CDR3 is TGTGCCTGGAGTGTAGCGGGGCGGGAAAAACTGTTTTTT.